The 14 T cell receptor beta chains below come from one sample, sequenced in a study of T cell responses to AZD1222 COVID-19 vaccine. Assay used: immunoSEQ multiplex PCR; TCRdb lists only in-frame clones, some missing. The sample lists around 58,000 clones; 70% to 85% were seen once. The material sequenced was peripheral blood, taken on day 0 of AZD1222 vaccination. The receptors shown here come from an adult in good health.

The V gene is TRBV6-2 or TRBV6-3, the J gene TRBJ2-7; TRBD1 aligns across 9 bases. Germline V gene lookup returns CDR1 MNHEY and CDR2 SVGEGT. J gave up 6 bases and V 5 bases, and 8 bases lay outside the gene matches. This CDR3 is 14 amino acids long. DNA for the CDR3: TGTGCCAGCAGTACCGGGACAGGGCTCACCGAGCAGTACGTC. This gives the protein CASSTGTGLTEQYV.

J is TRBJ1-5 and V is TRBV19, with a possible D match to TRBD1 (5 bases). CDR3 length equals 15 residues. Germline V gives CDR1 LNHDA, CDR2 SQIVND (reference sequence). Between the trimmed V and J ends, which lost 8 bases and 1 base, there was a span of 15 bases. The CDR3 here is CASLLQGDSNQPQHF. CDR3 sequence (DNA): TGTGCCAGTCTGCTCCAGGGAGACAGCAATCAGCCCCAGCATTTT.

The rearrangement joins TRBV28 to TRBJ2-7; 9 nucleotides match TRBD2. The junction had 7 bases not matched to a gene; V was cut back by 6 bases and J by 1 base. CDR1 is MDHEN, CDR2 SYDVKM, per germline. CDR3 length: 15 residues. CDR3 sequence: CASRDGLAFSYEQYF. CDR3 DNA: TGTGCCAGCAGGGACGGACTAGCGTTTTCCTACGAGCAGTACTTC. The variable domain in full, with the rest retrieved from reference TRBV28 and TRBJ2-7, is DVKVTQSSRYLVKRTGEKVFLECVQDMDHENMFWYRQDPGLGLRLIYFSYDVKMKEKGDIPEGYSVSREKKERFSLILESASTNQTSMYLCASRDGLAFSYEQYFGPGTRLTVT.

The J gene is TRBJ2-5, the V gene TRBV18; D is ambiguous. V was clipped by 2 bases and J by 0 bases, with 4 bases between them. CDR1 is KGHSH and CDR2 is LQKENI in the germline V gene. The CDR3 runs to 13 residues. The CDR3 nucleotides are TGTGCCAGCTCACCAGGGAACCAAGAGACCCAGTACTTC. Translated, it gives CASSPGNQETQYF.

The chain combines TRBV7-8 with TRBJ2-7; no definite D call. The V and J ends lost 1 base and 3 bases respectively, with 7 bases between them. The germline CDR1 and CDR2 sequences are SGHVS and FQNEAQ. CDR3 length: 13 amino acids. The CDR3 DNA reads as TGTGCCAGCAGCTTAGTTTCCGACTACGAGCAGTACGTC. Amino acid sequence: CASSLVSDYEQYV.

This clone was found a few times. The J gene is TRBJ1-1, the V gene TRBV7-8; 8 nucleotides agree with TRBD1. Germline trimming cut 1 base from V and 1 base from J; bases unmatched to any gene: 2. CDR1 is SGHVS and CDR2 is FQNEAQ in the germline V gene. The CDR3 spans 15 residues. The CDR3 loop is CASSLVDRGNTEAFF. The DNA of the CDR3 is TGTGCCAGCAGCTTAGTCGACAGGGGGAACACTGAAGCTTTCTTT.

The rearrangement links TRBV7-3 to TRBJ2-3; either TRBD1 or TRBD2 may supply D (5 bases each). Germline V lookup: CDR1 SGHTA, CDR2 FQGTGA. V lost 5 bases, J lost 0 bases, and 9 bases lay in between. The CDR3 is 14 residues long. CDR3 sequence (DNA): TGTGCCAGCAGCCGGGACGGTAGCACAGATACGCAGTATTTT. Translating gives CASSRDGSTDTQYF.

J is TRBJ1-5 and V is TRBV28; D is perhaps TRBD1 (6 bases). Trimming cost V 7 bases and J 5 bases, with 15 bases left between them. Per the germline V gene, CDR1 is MDHEN and CDR2 is SYDVKM. The CDR3 is made up of 14 amino acids. In nucleotides, the CDR3 is TGTGCCAGCACCTTCTACAGGGTGGATCAGCCCCAGCATTTT. Translated: CASTFYRVDQPQHF.

The V call is TRBV25-1, the J call TRBJ2-5, with a possible D match to TRBD1 (5 bases). The CDR3 runs to 13 residues. V was clipped by 5 bases and J by 4 bases, with 11 bases between them. CDR1 is MGHDK and CDR2 is SYGVNS in the germline V gene. The CDR3: CASSKQGGETQYF. For the CDR3, the DNA is TGTGCCAGCAGTAAGCAGGGTGGAGAGACCCAGTACTTC.

The V gene is TRBV21-1, the J gene TRBJ2-7; no check of the table's D call, TRBD2, against the DNA was made. TRBV21-1 is a pseudogene segment. The CDR3 is 16 amino acids. The CDR3 region has the DNA TGTGACGATTTAAAAAGCGGGACTAGCGGGAGTTGCGAGCAGTACGTC. It is translated as CDDLKSGTSGSCEQYV.

The chain recombines TRBV5-4 with TRBJ2-7, with 10 bases aligning to TRBD1. Unmatched junction bases numbered 6, after V lost 2 bases and J lost 4 bases. The CDR3 runs 15 residues. CDR1 is SGHNT, CDR2 YYREEE, per germline (reference sequence). This chain's CDR3 is CASSFPGTGVYEQYF. The CDR3 region has the DNA TGTGCCAGCAGCTTCCCCGGGACAGGGGTTTACGAGCAGTACTTC.

As concerns this clone: The sample contains more than one DNA sequence encoding this CDR3. This sequence joins TRBV18 and TRBJ2-7; 7 positions agree with TRBD1. V shed 2 bases, J shed 2 bases, and the junction held 3 bases outside the gene matches. The CDR3 consists of 14 residues. Germline loops: CDR1 KGHSH, CDR2 LQKENI. CDR3 sequence (DNA): TGTGCCAGCTCACCAAGACAGGGAACCTACGAGCAGTACGTC. Protein product: CASSPRQGTYEQYV.

The chain is built from TRBV7-2 and TRBJ2-1, with D maybe TRBD2 (7 bases). The CDR3 extends over 16 amino acids. Looked up from germline, CDR1 is SGHTA and CDR2 is FQGNSA. V gave up 1 base and J gave up 2 bases, with 12 bases separating them. The DNA for the CDR3 is TGTGCCAGCAGCTTAGGAGGGGGGGCGGCCTACAATGAGCAGTTCTTC. Translation gives CASSLGGGAAYNEQFF.

The J gene is TRBJ2-1, the V gene TRBV19, with D hard to call. V lost 6 bases and J lost 5, with 11 bases in between. The CDR3 spans 13 residues. Germline V lookup: CDR1 LNHDA, CDR2 SQIVND (reference sequence). This CDR3 is CASRRDQNNEQFF. The CDR3 region has the DNA TGTGCCAGTAGACGTGACCAGAACAATGAGCAGTTCTTC.